This T cell receptor (beta chain) emerged from a study of blood T cell repertoires in COVID-19 (dated by TCRdb to the early 2020s). Regarding the complete study: The collaborator samples originated in the United States, Italy and Spain and spanned the acute and convalescent phases of COVID-19. The repertoires were released in a freely available public database meant as a resource for research on the immune response to SARS-CoV-2. Where available, HLA class I and class II types were taken from metadata supplied by the sample provider and were not determined by assay-based typing. Samples were obtained from the ongoing ImmuneRACE study (first 160 participants) and from 1,200 or so subjects provided by 6 global collaborators. Nearly every sample came with metadata listing a de-identified subject ID, COVID-19 status, age in years and sex. The material from the prospective study consisted of cDNA or gDNA derived from T cells, B-cell-depleted T cells, or PBMCs. Subjects who had been exposed to COVID-19, were actively infected with it, or had recovered from it provided the deeply sampled blood TCRbeta repertoires that made up the dataset.

One collaborating source in Seattle enrolled patients during active infection and followed them longitudinally through the course of disease. Each collaborating institution followed its own protocols to collect whole blood in K2EDTA tubes. For TCRbeta analysis, collaborators shipped samples as frozen whole blood, isolated PBMCs, or DNA extracted from either of those sample types. TCRbeta CDR3 regions were amplified from genomic DNA by means of the immunoSEQ Assay, a bias-controlled multiplex PCR. Under the source paper's analysis protocol: Within the assay, amplification of reference gene primers was used to estimate how many nucleated cells each sample contained. Sequence reads were collapsed and filtered to measure the absolute abundance of every unique TCRbeta CDR3 rearrangement. Productive Simpson clonality was computed per sample as the square root of Simpson's diversity index over productive rearrangements. This immuneACCESS table, as held by TCRdb, lists in-frame sequences with V and J called but not all clones. Of the missing ones, under half trace to an unresolved V gene in checked studies; the others have no known cause. V and J calls and clone size are those listed in that table; D and trimming were worked out from the DNA. In this sample the table shows roughly 320,000 clones, 80% to 90% of which occur a single time. Roughly 6.3% of the sample goes to the ten largest clones.

A note on this clone: No cognate antigen has been identified for it. Base-call qualities are not available, and no considerably larger clone is one nucleotide away.

CDR3 length: 15 amino acids, cysteine to phenylalanine. Of all the DNA, just the CDR3 is kept, 45 bases in frame from base 1. For CDR1 and CDR2, the germline V gene (reference sequence) lists MNHEY and SMNVEV. Between the V and J ends, shortened by 9 bases and 8 bases respectively, the junction contains 22 bases. Overall study outcomes, separate from this receptor: Clinical and demographic metadata were provided uncurated, with the amount varying by source and participant.

The V gene is TRBV27 and the J gene is TRBJ2-2; the D gene is perhaps TRBD1, from 6 matching bases. The sequence came from a woman aged 45 to 65 with COVID-19, enrolled during active disease. Sequencing used peripheral blood. CDR3 sequence: CASTSGTSRFGELFF. The DNA is TGTGCCAGTACTTCCGGGACATCCCGTTTTGGGGAGCTGTTTTTT.